Each of the 19 T cell receptor beta chains below was sequenced from the same sample in a study of T cells in Graves' hyperthyroidism and ophthalmopathy. Researchers took RNA transcripts and amplified the TCR beta CDR3 regions from them. Researchers ran a first-round RT-PCR on the TCR CDR3 using the HTBI primer set. TCRdb reprocessed the multiplex PCR reads with MiXCR, giving one entry per CDR3 protein. The sample shows about 700,000 distinct CDR3 sequences, around 15% of them seen only once. The sample taken for sequencing was blood. The source of these receptors is a woman younger than 30 with Graves' hyperthyroidism.

This clonotype has ten or more counts. This chain uses TRBV20-1 with TRBJ2-2; 7 bases map to TRBD2. The CDR3 has 15 amino acids. Trimming cost V 4 bases and J 6 bases; bases outside gene matches: 11. The germline V gene encodes CDR1 DFQATT and CDR2 SNEGSKA (reference sequence). The CDR3 protein is CSAKSLAGVPGELFF. CDR3 in DNA: TGCAGTGCTAAAAGTTTGGCGGGAGTCCCCGGGGAGCTGTTTTTT.

This chain joins TRBV4-3 and TRBJ2-4, with D perhaps TRBD1 (7 bases). The CDR3 is 17 amino acids. Germline V gives CDR1 LGHNA, CDR2 YSLEER. The ends were cut back, 0 bases at V and 1 base at J, with 13 bases in the middle. DNA of the CDR3: TGCGCCAGCAGCCAAGATCAGGGGGGAAGGGCCAAAAACATTCAGTACTTC. It encodes CASSQDQGGRAKNIQYF.

This clonotype was recorded at least ten times. The V and J genes are TRBV20-1 and TRBJ2-5, with D maybe TRBD1 (6 bases). This CDR3 contains 13 residues. V shed 5 bases and J shed 2 bases, with 12 bases lying between them. Per germline, CDR1 DFQATT and CDR2 SNEGSKA (reference sequence). In nucleotides, the CDR3 is TGCAGTGCTTTCCGGGACAAACAAGAGACCCAGTACTTC. Residues: CSAFRDKQETQYF.

The V call is TRBV20-1, the J call TRBJ2-7; D is perhaps TRBD2 (7 bases). The CDR3 spans 15 residues. CDR1 and CDR2 (germline): DFQATT, SNEGSKA (reference sequence). The V gene lost 5 bases and the J gene lost 4 bases, with 21 bases spanning the gap. The chain's CDR3 is CSARLRGGPRYEQYF. CDR3 DNA sequence: TGCAGTGCTCGACTAAGGGGGGGCCCTAGATACGAGCAGTACTTC.

This clonotype was recorded many times. The chain has TRBV24-1 and TRBJ2-1; tentative D call: TRBD1 (6 bases). Germline-derived CDR1 and CDR2 are KGHDR and SFDVKD. CDR3 length: 13 residues. The V gene lost 1 base and the J gene lost 8 bases, with 8 bases spanning the gap. CDR3 protein: CATSDLGGYEQFF. In nucleotides, the CDR3 is TGTGCCACCAGTGATTTAGGGGGTTATGAGCAGTTCTTC.

The V call is TRBV20-1, the J call TRBJ1-6, with TRBD1 as a possible D gene (6 bases). The length of the CDR3 is 13 residues. CDR1 DFQATT and CDR2 SNEGSKA come from the germline V gene (reference sequence). The V end was cut by 7 bases, the J end by 8 bases, with 15 bases between. The CDR3 region has the DNA TGCAGTGTCAGGCCCTCAGGGGATTCACCCCTCCACTTT. It translates to CSVRPSGDSPLHF.

In this sample, this clonotype turned up many times. The CDR3 nucleotides are TGTGCCATCGCCCCGACAGGGGAAGAGACCCAGTACTTC. This translates into CAIAPTGEETQYF. This chain links TRBV10-3 with TRBJ2-5, with TRBD1 identical over 8 bases. The V gene's germline CDR1 is ENHRY and CDR2 SYGVKD. V lost 8 bases to trimming and J lost 3 bases; unmatched junction nucleotides: 5. CDR3 length: 13 amino acids.

This clonotype was detected ten times or more. CDR3 nucleotides: TGCAGTGCTAGCACACTAGCGGGAGGAGGGACCGGGGAGCTGTTTTTT. It codes for CSASTLAGGGTGELFF. The rearrangement links TRBV20-1 to TRBJ2-2, with TRBD2 matching 12 bases. Losses at the gene ends were 3 bases for V and 5 bases for J; bases not matched to a gene: 7. This CDR3 region has 16 residues. Germline V gives CDR1 DFQATT, CDR2 SNEGSKA (reference sequence).

The gene calls are TRBV2 and TRBJ2-3; TRBD2 matches 9 bases. Germline loops: CDR1 SNHLY, CDR2 FYNNEI. CDR3 length: 14 residues. V dropped 6 bases and J dropped 2; count of bases not matched to a gene: 3. In nucleotides, the CDR3 is TGTGCCAGCAGGTCTAGCGGGAACACAGATACGCAGTATTTT. It yields the protein CASRSSGNTDTQYF.

The rearrangement uses TRBV20-1 and TRBJ2-7; 7 nucleotides align to TRBD1. CDR1 DFQATT and CDR2 SNEGSKA come from the germline V gene (reference sequence). J lost 4 bases, V lost 4 bases, and 10 bases had no gene match. CDR3 length: 14 residues. The CDR3 DNA reads TGCAGTGCTACGGACAGGCCCTCAACGTACGAGCAGTACTTC. It translates to CSATDRPSTYEQYF.

This clonotype appeared many times. The J gene is TRBJ2-1, the V gene TRBV5-1; D possibly corresponds to TRBD1 (5 bases). Germline CDR1 reads SGHRS; CDR2 reads YFSETQ. Trimming removed 5 bases from V and 5 bases from J, with 17 bases in between. The CDR3 is 15 amino acids. The CDR3 loop is CASSFAPGPNNEQFF. CDR3 nucleotides: TGCGCCAGCAGTTTTGCGCCAGGGCCTAACAATGAGCAGTTCTTC.

In its sample, this clonotype was seen a few times. The V gene is TRBV15, the J gene TRBJ2-1; TRBD1 aligns across 7 bases. V trimming: 4 bases; J trimming: 8 bases; junction bases outside the gene matches: 11. Germline V gives CDR1 LNHNV, CDR2 YYDKDF (reference sequence). This CDR3 has 15 amino acids. DNA for the CDR3: TGTGCCACCAGCACAGTCGAACAGGGGTCCCATGAGCAGTTCTTC. Protein: CATSTVEQGSHEQFF. The entire variable domain, with the rest obtained from reference TRBV15 and TRBJ2-1, is as follows: DAMVIQNPRYQVTQFGKPVTLSCSQTLNHNVMYWYQQKSSQAPKLLFHYYDKDFNNEADTPDNFQSRRPNTSFCFLDIRSPGLGDTAMYLCATSTVEQGSHEQFFGPGTRLTVL.

This clonotype was seen many times. The rearrangement joins TRBV11-3 to TRBJ2-1, with D perhaps matching TRBD2 (7 bases). This CDR3 is 16 amino acids long. The germline V gene encodes CDR1 SGHNT and CDR2 YENEEA. Trimming took 5 bases from V and 6 from J, leaving 20 bases between them. The CDR3 coding sequence is TGTGCCAGCAGCATATTGGGGGGGGCGCCTATCAATGAGCAGTTCTTC. It codes for CASSILGGAPINEQFF.

In its sample, this clonotype was seen many times. This chain uses TRBV30 with TRBJ2-7; D is possibly TRBD2 (6 bases). CDR1 and CDR2 from the germline V gene are GTSNPN and SVGIG (reference sequence). The CDR3 is 12 residues long. Trimming stripped 4 bases from V and 2 bases from J, with 9 bases between. The CDR3: CAWKEGPYEQYF. For the CDR3, the DNA is TGTGCCTGGAAGGAGGGACCCTACGAGCAGTACTTC.

The CDR3 loop reads CASRSGRTTGELFF. The DNA for the CDR3 is TGTGCCAGCAGGAGCGGGAGAACAACCGGGGAGCTGTTTTTT. This rearrangement joins TRBV7-3 to TRBJ2-2; 8 bases are shared with TRBD2. CDR1 and CDR2 from the germline V gene are SGHTA and FQGTGA. V was clipped by 6 bases and J by 5 bases; unmatched bases: 5. This CDR3 spans 14 amino acids.

The rearrangement uses TRBV2 and TRBJ1-1; no reliable D call. Trimming stripped 11 bases from V and 6 bases from J, with 13 bases between. The CDR3 contains 11 residues. Germline loops: CDR1 SNHLY, CDR2 FYNNEI. The CDR3 spells CARGGCAEAFF. In nucleotides, the CDR3 is TGTGCCCGCGGAGGGTGCGCTGAAGCTTTCTTT.

This clonotype was counted many times. V usage is TRBV7-3 and J usage is TRBJ2-2; TRBD1 might be the D (6 bases). Trimming removed 1 base from V and 5 bases from J, with 11 bases in between. Germline V gene lookup returns CDR1 SGHTA and CDR2 FQGTGA. This CDR3 has 15 amino acids. As DNA, the CDR3 is TGTGCCAGCAGCTTAATACAGGGTGGTACCGGGGAGCTGTTTTTT. This translates into CASSLIQGGTGELFF.

The gene calls are TRBV6-5 and TRBJ1-5; 8 bases agree with TRBD1. This CDR3 is built from 18 residues. With V trimmed by 1 base and J by 0 bases, 8 bases remained unmatched. CDR1 and CDR2 (germline): MNHEY, SVGAGI. CDR3 in DNA: TGTGCCAGCAGTTACTTCTCAGGGGGCGAGTATAGCAATCAGCCCCAGCATTTT. Translated: CASSYFSGGEYSNQPQHF.

This clonotype has a count of ten or more. The CDR3 sequence: CASSYFSEGYEQYF. CDR3 sequence (DNA): TGTGCCAGCAGTTACTTTTCGGAAGGCTACGAGCAGTACTTC. This sequence joins TRBV6-2 or TRBV6-3 and TRBJ2-7; no clear D gene. The V and J ends lost 1 base and 3 bases respectively, with 10 bases between them. Germline-derived CDR1 and CDR2 are MNHEY and SVGEGT. The CDR3 extends over 14 amino acids.